What follows is one T cell receptor beta chain and its context. Its specificity is not known. Germline assignment: CDR1 MDHEN and CDR2 SYDVKM. This CDR3 is 15 amino acids long. V was clipped by 8 bases and J by 6 bases; unmatched bases: 10. Libraries were prepared by immunoSEQ multiplex PCR; TCRdb keeps only in-frame clonotypes and omits some of them. This sample yields fewer than 7,500 clones, of which roughly 71% are seen a single time; 30% to 35% belongs to the top ten. The data originate from a study of PD-1 blockade in classical Hodgkin lymphoma. Whole-study findings and limits: Newly diagnosed patients were reported to exhibit reduced baseline TCR diversity relative to healthy donors.

Each patient's relapse followed autologous stem cell transplantation, and brentuximab vedotin exposure varied. The clonotype was recovered from a human donor with classical Hodgkin lymphoma. The sequences come from peripheral blood mononuclear cells (PBMCs), collected before the second cycle of nivolumab. This sequence joins TRBV28 and TRBJ2-2, with 9 bases identical to TRBD1. For the CDR3, the DNA is TGTGCCAGCTCCCCCGGGACAGGGTACGCCGGGGAGCTGTTTTTT. It specifies CASSPGTGYAGELFF.